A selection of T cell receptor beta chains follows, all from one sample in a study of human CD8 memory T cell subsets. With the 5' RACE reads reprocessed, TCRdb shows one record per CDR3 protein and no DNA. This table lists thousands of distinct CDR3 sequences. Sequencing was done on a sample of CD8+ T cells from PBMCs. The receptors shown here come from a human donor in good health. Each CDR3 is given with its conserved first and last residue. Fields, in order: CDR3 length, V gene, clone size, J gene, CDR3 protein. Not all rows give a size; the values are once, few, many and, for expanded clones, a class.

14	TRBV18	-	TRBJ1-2	CASSPTDSFYGYTF
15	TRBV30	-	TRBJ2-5	CAWGLAGGLQETQYF
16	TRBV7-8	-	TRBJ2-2	CASSFMVASNTGELFF
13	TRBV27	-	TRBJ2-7	CASSLAGGSEQYF
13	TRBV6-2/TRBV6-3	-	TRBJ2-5	CASSYVEQETQYF
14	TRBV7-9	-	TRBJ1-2	CASSVRRPLGGYTF
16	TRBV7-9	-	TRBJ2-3	CASSLIAGGQQDTQYF
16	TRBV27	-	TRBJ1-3	CASKPTGDFSGNTIYF
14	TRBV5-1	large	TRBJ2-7	CASSNRDRTYEQYF
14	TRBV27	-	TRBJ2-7	CASSVGQGPYEQYF
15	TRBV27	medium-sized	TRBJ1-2	CASSLVIGAGGGYTF
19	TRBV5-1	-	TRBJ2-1	CASSLASQLAKSSYNEQFF
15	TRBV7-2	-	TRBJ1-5	CASSTGGYSNQPQHF
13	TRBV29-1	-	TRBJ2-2	CSQLSGVSGELFF
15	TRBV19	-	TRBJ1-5	CASSIMDRSNQPQHF
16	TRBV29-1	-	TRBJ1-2	CSVLEMTGGLGYGYTF
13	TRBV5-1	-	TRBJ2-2	CASSLKNTGELFF
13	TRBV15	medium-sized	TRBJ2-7	CATSRVQVGEQYF
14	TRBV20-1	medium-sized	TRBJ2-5	CSAQDRDYQETQYF
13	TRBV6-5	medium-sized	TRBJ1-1	CASSYAGGTEAFF
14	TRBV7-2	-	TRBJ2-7	CASSLGTGYYEQYF
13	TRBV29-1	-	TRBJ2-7	CSVETTYQHEQYF
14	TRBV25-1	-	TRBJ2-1	CASSEYGTGTEQFF
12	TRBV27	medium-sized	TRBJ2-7	CASSLLGDEQYF
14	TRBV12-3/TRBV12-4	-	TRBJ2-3	CASSSVLGPDTQYF
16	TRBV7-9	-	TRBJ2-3	CASSGKGPPRTDTQYF
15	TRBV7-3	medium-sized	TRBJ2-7	CASSLTSGQGSEQYF
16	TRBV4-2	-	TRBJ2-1	CASSQDPLGEINEQFF
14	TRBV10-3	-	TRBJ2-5	CAISVRTGQETQYF
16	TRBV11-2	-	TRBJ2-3	CASSLLAGDGTDTQYF
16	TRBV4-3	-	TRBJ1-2	CASSQDRFGGGYGYTF
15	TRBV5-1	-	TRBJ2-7	CASSPWSAGADEQYF
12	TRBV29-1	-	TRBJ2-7	CSVALRGPEQYF
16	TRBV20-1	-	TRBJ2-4	CSARGGLTGTKNIQYF
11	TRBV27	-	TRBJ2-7	CASSNNYEQYF
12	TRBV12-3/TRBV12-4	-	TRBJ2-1	CASSLSGPEQFF
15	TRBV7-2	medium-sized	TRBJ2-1	CASSLSLGGHNEQFF
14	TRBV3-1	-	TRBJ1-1	CASSQERAGPEAFF
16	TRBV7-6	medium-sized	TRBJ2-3	CASSLLDRGGTDTQYF
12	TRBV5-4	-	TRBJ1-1	CASSLWESEAFF
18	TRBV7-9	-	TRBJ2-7	CASSSLTGGQYSSYEQYF
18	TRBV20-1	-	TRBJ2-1	CSARAGTSGRVAMGEQFF
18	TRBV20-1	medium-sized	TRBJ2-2	CSAQPGLAINDPTGELFF
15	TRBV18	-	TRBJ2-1	CASSSEGGPGNEQFF
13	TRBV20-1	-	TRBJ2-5	CSAPGTNQETQYF
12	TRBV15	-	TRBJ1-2	CATSRGKDGYTF
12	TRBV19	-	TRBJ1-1	CASSIGPGKAFF